The clone carrying this T cell receptor (beta chain) was counted at least ten times. V was clipped by 0 bases and J by 7 bases; unmatched bases: 12. Per germline, CDR1 DFQATT and CDR2 SNEGSKA (reference sequence). The CDR3 contains 16 residues. This entry comes from a study of T-cell reconstitution after alpha-beta-depleted transplantation in children. A library of TCRbeta sequences, prepared with unique molecular identifiers, was generated. TCRdb re-derived calls from the PCR reads in MiXCR, one entry per CDR3 protein. The sample has just over 70,000 distinct CDR3 sequences, 6% to 8% seen once. The receptor's source is a human donor who donated a stem cell graft to a child with acute lymphoblastic leukemia. This specimen was PBMCs from the stem cell graft donor, taken from the stem cell graft. The chain couples TRBV20-1 to TRBJ2-1, with 7 bases identical to TRBD2. The CDR3 sequence is CSAREGEGRIRNEQFF. In nucleotides, the CDR3 is TGCAGTGCTAGAGAGGGGGAGGGCCGTATAAGGAATGAGCAGTTCTTC.